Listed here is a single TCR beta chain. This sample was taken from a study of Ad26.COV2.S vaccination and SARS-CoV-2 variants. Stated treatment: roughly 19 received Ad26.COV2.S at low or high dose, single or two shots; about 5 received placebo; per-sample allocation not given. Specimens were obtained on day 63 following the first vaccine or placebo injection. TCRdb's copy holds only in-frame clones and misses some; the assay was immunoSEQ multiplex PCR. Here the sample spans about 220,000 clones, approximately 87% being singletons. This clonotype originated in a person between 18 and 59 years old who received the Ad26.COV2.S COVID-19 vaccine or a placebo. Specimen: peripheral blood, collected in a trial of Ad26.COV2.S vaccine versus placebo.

The CDR3 nucleotides read TGTGCCAGCAGCCTATTAGATGCCGGGACAGGAATTTGGGGAGATACGCAGTATTTT. Translated, it gives CASSLLDAGTGIWGDTQYF. The J gene is TRBJ2-3, the V gene TRBV7-9; 8 nucleotides align to TRBD1. Germline V lookup: CDR1 SEHNR, CDR2 FQNEAQ (reference sequence). After removal of 5 bases from V and 5 bases from J, the junction contained 21 bases not matched to a gene. This CDR3 is built from 19 residues.